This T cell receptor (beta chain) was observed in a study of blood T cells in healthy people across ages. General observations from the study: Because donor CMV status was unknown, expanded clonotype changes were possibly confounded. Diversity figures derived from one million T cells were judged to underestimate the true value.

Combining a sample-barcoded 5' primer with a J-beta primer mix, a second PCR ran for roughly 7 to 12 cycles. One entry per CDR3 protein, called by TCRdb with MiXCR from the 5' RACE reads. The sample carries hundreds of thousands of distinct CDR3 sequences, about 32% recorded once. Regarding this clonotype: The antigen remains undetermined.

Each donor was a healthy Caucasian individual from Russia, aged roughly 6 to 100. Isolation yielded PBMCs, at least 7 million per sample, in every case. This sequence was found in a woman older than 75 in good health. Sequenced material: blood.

CDR3 amino acids: CASSRQERTEAFF. The CDR3 DNA reads as TGTGCCAGCAGTCGACAGGAACGCACTGAAGCTTTCTTT. V gene TRBV7-2 combines with J gene TRBJ1-1, with D possibly matching TRBD1 (6 bases). The CDR3 covers 13 residues. Trimming removed 6 bases from V and 4 bases from J, with 12 bases in between. The germline V gene encodes CDR1 SGHTA and CDR2 FQGNSA.